This TCR beta chain was recovered during a study of T-cell reconstitution after alpha-beta-depleted transplantation in children. Whole-study results and caveats: It was reported that alpha-beta T cells came from several hundred expanded graft clones (about two months after transplant).

A library of TCRbeta sequences, prepared with unique molecular identifiers, was generated. TCRdb called the PCR reads again in MiXCR, with one record for every CDR3 protein. This table holds 600,000 to 700,000 distinct CDR3 sequences, around 13% found once. This clonotype was observed a handful of times. The antigen remains undetermined. Trimming took 5 bases from V and 4 from J; bases not matched to a gene: 11. The CDR3 is 15 residues long. The germline CDR1 and CDR2 sequences are SEHNR and FQNEAQ (reference sequence). This TCR was sampled from a girl aged 2-10 years with congenital amegakaryocytic thrombocytopenia, due to receive a stem cell transplant. The sequences come from PBMCs, collected before TCRalphabeta/CD19-depleted stem cell transplant. The chain is built from TRBV7-9 and TRBJ2-7; 7 nucleotides line up with TRBD1. This chain's CDR3 is CASSPTGTASYEQYF. The CDR3 bases are TGTGCCAGCAGCCCGACCGGGACAGCTTCTTACGAGCAGTACTTC.